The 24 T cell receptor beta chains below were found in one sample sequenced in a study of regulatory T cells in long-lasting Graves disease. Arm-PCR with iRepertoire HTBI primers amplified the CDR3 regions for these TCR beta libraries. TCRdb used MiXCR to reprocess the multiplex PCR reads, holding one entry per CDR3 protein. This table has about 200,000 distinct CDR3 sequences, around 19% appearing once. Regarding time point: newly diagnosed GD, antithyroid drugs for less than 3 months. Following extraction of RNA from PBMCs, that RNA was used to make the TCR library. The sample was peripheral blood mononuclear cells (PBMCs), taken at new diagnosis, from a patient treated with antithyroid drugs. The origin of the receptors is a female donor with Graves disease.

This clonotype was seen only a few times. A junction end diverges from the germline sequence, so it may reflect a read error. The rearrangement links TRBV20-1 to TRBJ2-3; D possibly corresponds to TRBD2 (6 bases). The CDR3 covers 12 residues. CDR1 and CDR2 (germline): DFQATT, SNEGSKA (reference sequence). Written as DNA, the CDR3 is TGCAGTGCTGGGGCAGCAAGCGGGCGAGACCTTTTT. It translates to CSAGAASGRDLF.

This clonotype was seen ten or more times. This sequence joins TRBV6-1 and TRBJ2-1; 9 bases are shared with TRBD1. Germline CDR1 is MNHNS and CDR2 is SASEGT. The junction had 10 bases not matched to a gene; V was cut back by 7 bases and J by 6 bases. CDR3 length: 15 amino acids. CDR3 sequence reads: CASKPRDRVSNEQFF. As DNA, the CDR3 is TGTGCCAGCAAGCCCCGGGACAGGGTATCCAATGAGCAGTTCTTC.

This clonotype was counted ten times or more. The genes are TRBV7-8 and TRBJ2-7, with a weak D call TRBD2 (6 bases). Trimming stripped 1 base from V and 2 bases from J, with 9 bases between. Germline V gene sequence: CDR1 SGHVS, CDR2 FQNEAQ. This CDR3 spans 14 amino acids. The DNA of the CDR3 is TGTGCCAGCAGCTTAGGCCTAGCGACCTACGAGCAGTACTTC. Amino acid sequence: CASSLGLATYEQYF.

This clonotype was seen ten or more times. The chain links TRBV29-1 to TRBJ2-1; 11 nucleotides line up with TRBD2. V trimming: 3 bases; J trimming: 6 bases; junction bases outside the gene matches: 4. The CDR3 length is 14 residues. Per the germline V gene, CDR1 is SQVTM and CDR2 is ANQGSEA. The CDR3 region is CSVDGTSGSNEQFF. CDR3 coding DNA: TGCAGCGTTGATGGGACTAGCGGCTCCAATGAGCAGTTCTTC.

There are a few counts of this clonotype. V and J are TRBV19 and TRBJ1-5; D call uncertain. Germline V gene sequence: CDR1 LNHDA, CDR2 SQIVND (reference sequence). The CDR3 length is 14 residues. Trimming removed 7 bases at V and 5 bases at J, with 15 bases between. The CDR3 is CASTNKGFYQPQHF. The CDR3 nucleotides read TGTGCCAGTACCAACAAGGGTTTTTATCAGCCCCAGCATTTT.

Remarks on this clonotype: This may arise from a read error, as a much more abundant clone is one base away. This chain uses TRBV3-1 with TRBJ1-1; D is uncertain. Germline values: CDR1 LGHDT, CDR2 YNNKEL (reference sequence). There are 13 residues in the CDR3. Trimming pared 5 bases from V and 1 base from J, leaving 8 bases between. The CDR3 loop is CASSGSWNTEAFF. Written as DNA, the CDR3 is TGTGCCAGCAGCGGGAGTTGGAACACTGAAGCTTTCTTT. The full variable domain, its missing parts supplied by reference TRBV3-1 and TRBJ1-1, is DTAVSQTPKYLVTQMGNDKSIKCEQNLGHDTMYWYKQDSKKFLKIMFSYNNKELIINETVPNRFSPKSPDKAHLNLHINSLELGDSAVYFCASSGSWNTEAFFGQGTRLTVV.

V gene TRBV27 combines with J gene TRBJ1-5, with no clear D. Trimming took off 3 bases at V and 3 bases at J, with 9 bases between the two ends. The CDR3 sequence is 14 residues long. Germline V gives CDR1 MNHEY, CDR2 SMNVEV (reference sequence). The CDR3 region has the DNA TGTGCCAGCAGTTTGTTAGGGTTCAATCAGCCCCAGCATTTT. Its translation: CASSLLGFNQPQHF.

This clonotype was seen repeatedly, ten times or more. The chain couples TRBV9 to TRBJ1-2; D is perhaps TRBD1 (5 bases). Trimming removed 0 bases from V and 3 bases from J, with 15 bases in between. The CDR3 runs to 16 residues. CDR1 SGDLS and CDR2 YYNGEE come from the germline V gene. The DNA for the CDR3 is TGTGCCAGCAGCGTAGGTGCCAGTGGGGCAGACTATGGCTACACCTTC. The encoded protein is CASSVGASGADYGYTF.

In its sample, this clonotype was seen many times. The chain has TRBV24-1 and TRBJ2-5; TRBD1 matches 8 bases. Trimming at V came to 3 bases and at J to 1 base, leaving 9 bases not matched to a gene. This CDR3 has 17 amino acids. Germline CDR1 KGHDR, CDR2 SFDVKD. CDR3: CATSDTRQGTGQETQYF. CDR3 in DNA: TGTGCCACCAGTGATACGAGACAGGGGACGGGCCAAGAGACCCAGTACTTC.

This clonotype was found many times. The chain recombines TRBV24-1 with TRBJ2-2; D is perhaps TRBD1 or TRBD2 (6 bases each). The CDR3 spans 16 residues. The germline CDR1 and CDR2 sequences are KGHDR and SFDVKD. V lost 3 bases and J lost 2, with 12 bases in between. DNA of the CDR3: TGTGCCACCAGTGATCCCGGGGGACACAACACCGGGGAGCTGTTTTTT. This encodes CATSDPGGHNTGELFF.

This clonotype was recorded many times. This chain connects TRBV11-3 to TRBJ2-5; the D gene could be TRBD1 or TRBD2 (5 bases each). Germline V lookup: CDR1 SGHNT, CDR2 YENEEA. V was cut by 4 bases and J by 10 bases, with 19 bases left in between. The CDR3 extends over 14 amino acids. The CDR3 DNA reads TGTGCCAGCAGCTCCCCTACTAACCGGGACGGCCAGTACTTC. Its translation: CASSSPTNRDGQYF.

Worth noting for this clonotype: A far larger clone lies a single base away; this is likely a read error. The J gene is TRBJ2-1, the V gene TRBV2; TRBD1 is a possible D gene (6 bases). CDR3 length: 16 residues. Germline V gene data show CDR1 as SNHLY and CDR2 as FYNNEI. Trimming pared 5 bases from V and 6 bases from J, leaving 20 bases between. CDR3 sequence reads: CASSPWDKRGSNEQFF. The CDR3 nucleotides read TGTGCCAGCAGTCCGTGGGACAAGAGGGGTTCCAATGAGCAGTTCTTC. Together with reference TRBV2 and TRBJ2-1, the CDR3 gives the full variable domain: EPEVTQTPSHQVTQMGQEVILRCVPISNHLYFYWYRQILGQKVEFLVSFYNNEISEKSEIFDDQFSVERPDGSNFTLKIRSTKLEDSAMYFCASSPWDKRGSNEQFFGPGTRLTVL.

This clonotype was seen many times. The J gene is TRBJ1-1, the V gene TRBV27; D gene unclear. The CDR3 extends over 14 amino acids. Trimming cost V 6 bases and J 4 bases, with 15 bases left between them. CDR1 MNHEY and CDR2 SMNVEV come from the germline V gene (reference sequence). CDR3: CASRVLGVGTEAFF. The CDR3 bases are TGTGCCAGCAGGGTACTTGGGGTTGGCACTGAAGCTTTCTTT.

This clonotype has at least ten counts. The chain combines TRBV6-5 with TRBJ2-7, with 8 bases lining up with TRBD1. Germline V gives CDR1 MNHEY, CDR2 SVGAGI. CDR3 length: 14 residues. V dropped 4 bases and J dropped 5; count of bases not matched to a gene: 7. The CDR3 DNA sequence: TGTGCCAGCAGTTTCTCGCCGGGACAGGACGAGCAGTACTTC. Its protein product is CASSFSPGQDEQYF.

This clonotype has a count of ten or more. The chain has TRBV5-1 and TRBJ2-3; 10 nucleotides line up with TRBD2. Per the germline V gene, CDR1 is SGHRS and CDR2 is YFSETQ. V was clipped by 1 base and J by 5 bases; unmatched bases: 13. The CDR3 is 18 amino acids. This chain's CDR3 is CASSLRLAGVGIEDTQYF. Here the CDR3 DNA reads TGCGCCAGCAGCTTGAGACTAGCGGGCGTTGGAATAGAAGATACGCAGTATTTT.

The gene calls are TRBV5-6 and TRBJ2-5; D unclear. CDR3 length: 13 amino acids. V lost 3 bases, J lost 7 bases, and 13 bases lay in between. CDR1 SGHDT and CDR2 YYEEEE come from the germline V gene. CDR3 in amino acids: CASSYGVSVTQYF. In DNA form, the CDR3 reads TGTGCCAGCAGCTACGGAGTCTCCGTGACCCAGTACTTC.

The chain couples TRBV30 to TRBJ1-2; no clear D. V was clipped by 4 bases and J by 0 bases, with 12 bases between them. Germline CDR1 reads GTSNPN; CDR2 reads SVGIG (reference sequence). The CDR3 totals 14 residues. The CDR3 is CAWMAVGPNYGYTF. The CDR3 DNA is TGTGCCTGGATGGCCGTTGGGCCTAACTATGGCTACACCTTC.

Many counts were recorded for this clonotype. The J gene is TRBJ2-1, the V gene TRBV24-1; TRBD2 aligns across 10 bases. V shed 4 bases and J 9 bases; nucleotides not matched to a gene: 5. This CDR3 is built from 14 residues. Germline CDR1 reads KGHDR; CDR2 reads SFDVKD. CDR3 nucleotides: TGTGCCACCAGTGACTCTAGCGGGAGAAGTGAGCAGTTCTTC. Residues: CATSDSSGRSEQFF.

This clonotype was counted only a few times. CDR3 nucleotide sequence: TGTGCCAGCAGTTTCTCCGCTAGCGGGAGAAGGAAAGAGACCCAGTACTTC. Its translation is CASSFSASGRRKETQYF. V is TRBV28 and J is TRBJ2-5, with TRBD2 matching 10 bases. Germline CDR1 and CDR2: MDHEN and SYDVKM. There are 17 residues in the CDR3. The trim removed 3 bases at V and 3 bases at J, leaving 10 bases unmatched.

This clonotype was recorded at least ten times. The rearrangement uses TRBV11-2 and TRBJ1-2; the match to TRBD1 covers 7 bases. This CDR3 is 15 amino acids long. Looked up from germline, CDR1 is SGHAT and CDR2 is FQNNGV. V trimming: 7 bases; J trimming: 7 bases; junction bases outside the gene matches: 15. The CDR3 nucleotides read TGTGCCAGCACCCAAAGCGGGGGGCCAGGGGGTGGCTACACCTTC. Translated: CASTQSGGPGGGYTF.

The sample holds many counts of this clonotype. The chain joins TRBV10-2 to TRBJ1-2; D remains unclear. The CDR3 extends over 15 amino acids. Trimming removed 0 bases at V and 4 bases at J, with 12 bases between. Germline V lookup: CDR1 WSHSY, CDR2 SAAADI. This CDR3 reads CASSESQLLAYGYTF. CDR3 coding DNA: TGCGCCAGCAGTGAGTCCCAGCTACTGGCCTATGGCTACACCTTC.

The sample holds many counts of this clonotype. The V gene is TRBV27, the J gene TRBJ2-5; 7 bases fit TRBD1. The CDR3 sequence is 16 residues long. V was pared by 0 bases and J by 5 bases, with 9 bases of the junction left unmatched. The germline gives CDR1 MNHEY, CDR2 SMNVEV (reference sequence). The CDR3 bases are TGTGCCAGCAGTTTATCTAGTTTAGGGGGCTGGGAGACCCAGTACTTC. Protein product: CASSLSSLGGWETQYF.

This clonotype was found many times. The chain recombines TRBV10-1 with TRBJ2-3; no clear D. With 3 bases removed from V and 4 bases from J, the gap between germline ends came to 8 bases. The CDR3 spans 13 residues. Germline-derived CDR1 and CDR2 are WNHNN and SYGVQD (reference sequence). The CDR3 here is CASSDLHPDTQYF. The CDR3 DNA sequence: TGCGCCAGCAGTGATTTACACCCAGATACGCAGTATTTT.

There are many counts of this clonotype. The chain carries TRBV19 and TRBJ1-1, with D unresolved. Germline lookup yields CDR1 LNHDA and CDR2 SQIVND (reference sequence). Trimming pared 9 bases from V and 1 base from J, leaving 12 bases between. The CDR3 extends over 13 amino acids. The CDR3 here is CASQSIGNTEAFF. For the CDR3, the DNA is TGTGCCAGCCAGTCTATTGGGAACACTGAAGCTTTCTTT.